One and the same sample provided the 13 T cell receptor beta chains below, sequenced in a study of T cell responses to AZD1222 COVID-19 vaccine (dated by TCRdb to 2020 to 2023). Library preparation used the immunoSEQ multiplex PCR assay. This immuneACCESS table, as held by TCRdb, lists in-frame sequences with V and J called but not all clones. Of the missing ones, under half trace to an unresolved V gene in checked studies; the others have no known cause. The sample table lists around 150,000 clones, 90% to 95% of them with a count of one. Approximately 3.7% of the sample rests with the top ten. According to the study, the label for this sample's time point signals: about 28 days (+/-7) after the second vaccine dose. The source was peripheral blood, collected 28 days after the second AZD1222 dose. These receptors were collected from an adult who received the AZD1222 COVID-19 vaccine.

The rearrangement uses TRBV19 and TRBJ2-7, with 10 bases lining up with TRBD1. With V trimmed by 8 bases and J by 2 bases, 9 bases remained unmatched. Looked up from germline, CDR1 is LNHDA and CDR2 is SQIVND (reference sequence). CDR3 size: 15 residues. The CDR3 nucleotides are TGTGCCAGTTCCATCGGACAGGGGGGAGCCTACGAGCAGTACTTC. This gives the protein CASSIGQGGAYEQYF.

The chain couples TRBV5-6 to TRBJ1-2, with TRBD1 as a possible D gene (6 bases). Trimming took 0 bases from V and 5 from J, leaving 11 bases between them. CDR1 is SGHDT, CDR2 YYEEEE, per germline. The CDR3 contains 14 residues. CDR3 DNA: TGTGCCAGCAGCTTGGTCTGGGGGCAGTATGGCTACACCTTC. It encodes CASSLVWGQYGYTF.

The CDR3 reads CASTKGGAYNSPLHF. In DNA form, the CDR3 reads TGTGCCAGCACCAAAGGGGGGGCCTATAATTCACCCCTCCACTTT. The gene calls are TRBV6-5 and TRBJ1-6, with D possibly TRBD1 on 6 matching bases. The CDR3 has 15 amino acids. Trimming pared 7 bases from V and 2 bases from J, leaving 12 bases between. Per the germline V gene, CDR1 is MNHEY and CDR2 is SVGAGI.

This clone was recorded once. The gene calls are TRBV6-5 and TRBJ1-1, with D unclear. Germline CDR1 reads MNHEY; CDR2 reads SVGAGI. CDR3 length: 16 amino acids. V was clipped by 2 bases and J by 3 bases, with 16 bases between them. CDR3 loop: CASSYPTFTSHTEAFF. DNA of the CDR3: TGTGCCAGCAGTTACCCCACGTTTACTTCCCACACTGAAGCTTTCTTT.

This CDR3 is CATSRIPTSGRGEQYF. The CDR3 region has the DNA TGTGCCACCAGCAGAATCCCGACTAGCGGGAGAGGCGAGCAGTACTTC. V and J are TRBV15 and TRBJ2-7; 12 bases fit TRBD2. CDR3 length: 16 residues. CDR1 is LNHNV, CDR2 YYDKDF, per germline (reference sequence). V lost 2 bases, J lost 6 bases, and 8 bases stayed unmatched.

As for this clone: The same CDR3 also results from other DNA sequences found in this sample. The V gene is TRBV20-1, the J gene TRBJ1-2, with 7 bases that match TRBD1. V gave up 4 bases and J gave up 4 bases; unmatched junction bases: 0. Germline V CDR1 and CDR2: DFQATT, SNEGSKA (reference sequence). The CDR3 has 11 amino acids. The chain's CDR3 is CSATGGYGYTF. CDR3 DNA: TGCAGTGCTACAGGGGGCTATGGCTACACCTTC.

The chain employs TRBV7-9 and TRBJ1-1; 8 bases are shared with TRBD1. The CDR3 runs to 12 residues. J lost 7 bases, V lost 7 bases, and 5 bases had no gene match. The germline V gene encodes CDR1 SEHNR and CDR2 FQNEAQ (reference sequence). The CDR3 DNA reads TGTGCCAGCAACCCGGACAGGGTTGAAGCTTTCTTT. The encoded protein is CASNPDRVEAFF.

The rearrangement joins TRBV7-9 to TRBJ2-5; possible D gene TRBD1, 5 bases. From germline, CDR1 is SEHNR and CDR2 FQNEAQ (reference sequence). The CDR3 runs to 14 residues. V shed 1 base and J shed 3 bases, with 9 bases lying between them. The CDR3 DNA sequence: TGTGCCAGCAGCTTAGGGCAGGGTGAAGAGACCCAGTACTTC. Protein: CASSLGQGEETQYF.

The chain links TRBV28 to TRBJ2-1, with 13 bases identical to TRBD2. Unmatched junction bases numbered 8, after V lost 5 bases and J lost 7 bases. The germline CDR1 and CDR2 sequences are MDHEN and SYDVKM. This CDR3 spans 16 amino acids. CDR3 nucleotides: TGTGCCAGCAGTGATACAGGACTAGCGGGGGTAAATGAGCAGTTCTTC. The encoded protein is CASSDTGLAGVNEQFF.

V gene TRBV4-3 combines with J gene TRBJ1-2; D not certain. CDR1 LGHNA and CDR2 YSLEER come from the germline V gene. The CDR3 loop spans 14 amino acids. V was cut by 4 bases and J by 2 bases, with 11 bases left in between. CDR3 nucleotide sequence: TGCGCCAGCAGCCGGGAGGGCAGGAACTATGGCTACACCTTC. Amino acid sequence: CASSREGRNYGYTF.

V and J are TRBV24-1 and TRBJ2-1; 9 positions match TRBD2. CDR1 and CDR2 from the germline V gene are KGHDR and SFDVKD. The CDR3 has 12 amino acids. V lost 9 bases, J lost 6 bases, and 2 bases stayed unmatched. CDR3 nucleotides: TGTGCCACCGGGACTAGCACCAATGAGCAGTTCTTC. Protein: CATGTSTNEQFF.

The CDR3 is CASSPRQSGGYNSPLHF. CDR3 bases: TGTGCCAGCAGCCCCCGACAGTCGGGTGGCTATAATTCACCCCTCCACTTT. The gene calls are TRBV9 and TRBJ1-6, with D perhaps matching TRBD1 (5 bases). V lost 4 bases and J 3 bases, leaving 17 bases between the germline ends. The CDR3 loop spans 17 amino acids. Germline lookup yields CDR1 SGDLS and CDR2 YYNGEE.

The chain couples TRBV10-3 to TRBJ1-1; D might be TRBD1 (6 bases). CDR3 size: 14 residues. Trimming removed 6 bases from V and 1 base from J, with 12 bases in between. Germline CDR1 reads ENHRY; CDR2 reads SYGVKD. CDR3 protein: CAIRYGGGNTEAFF. The CDR3, as DNA: TGTGCCATCAGGTACGGAGGGGGGAACACTGAAGCTTTCTTT.